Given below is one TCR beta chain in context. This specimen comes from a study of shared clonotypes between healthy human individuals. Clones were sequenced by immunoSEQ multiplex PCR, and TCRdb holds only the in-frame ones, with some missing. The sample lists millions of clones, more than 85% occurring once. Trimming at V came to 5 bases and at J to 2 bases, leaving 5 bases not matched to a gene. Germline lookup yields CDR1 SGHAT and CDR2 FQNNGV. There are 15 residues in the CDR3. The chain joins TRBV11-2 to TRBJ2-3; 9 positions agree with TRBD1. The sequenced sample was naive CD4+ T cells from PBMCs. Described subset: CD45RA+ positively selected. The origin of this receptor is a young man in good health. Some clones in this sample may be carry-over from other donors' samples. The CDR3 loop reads CASSPGTGHTDTQYF. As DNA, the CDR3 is TGTGCCAGCAGCCCTGGGACAGGGCACACAGATACGCAGTATTTT.